This TCR beta chain was recovered during a study of blood T cell repertoires in COVID-19. About the research overall: Samples representing acute and convalescent COVID-19 were sourced from the United States, Italy and Spain.

Generated by immunoSEQ multiplex PCR, the TCRdb table keeps only in-frame clones and is missing some. The table shows about 140,000 clones, with around four fifths occurring only once. The TCR was taken from a human donor in a cohort sampled during active COVID-19. The sample taken for sequencing was peripheral blood.

The CDR3 here is CASSPINSPDTQYF. The CDR3 coding sequence is TGTGCCAGCAGCCCTATTAATAGCCCAGATACGCAGTATTTT. The V gene is TRBV2, the J gene TRBJ2-3; no clear D gene. Germline V gene sequence: CDR1 SNHLY, CDR2 FYNNEI. The V end lost 6 bases, the J end lost 4 bases, and 14 bases lay between the germline ends. CDR3 length: 14 amino acids.